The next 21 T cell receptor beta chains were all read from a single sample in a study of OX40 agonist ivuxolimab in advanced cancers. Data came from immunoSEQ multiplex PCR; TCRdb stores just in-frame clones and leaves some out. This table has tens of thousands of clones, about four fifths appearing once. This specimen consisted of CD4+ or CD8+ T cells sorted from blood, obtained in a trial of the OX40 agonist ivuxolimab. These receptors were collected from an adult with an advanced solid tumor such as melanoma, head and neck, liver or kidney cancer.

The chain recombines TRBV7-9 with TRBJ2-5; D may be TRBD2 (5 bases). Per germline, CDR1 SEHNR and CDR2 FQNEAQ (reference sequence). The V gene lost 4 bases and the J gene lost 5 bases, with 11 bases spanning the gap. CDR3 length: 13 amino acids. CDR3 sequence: CASSWEMSETQYF. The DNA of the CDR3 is TGTGCCAGCAGCTGGGAGATGTCGGAGACCCAGTACTTC.

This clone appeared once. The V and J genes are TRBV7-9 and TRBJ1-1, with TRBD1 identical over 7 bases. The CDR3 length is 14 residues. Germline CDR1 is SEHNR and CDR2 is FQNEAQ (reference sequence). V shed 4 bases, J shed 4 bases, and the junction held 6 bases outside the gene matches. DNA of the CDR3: TGTGCCAGCAGCTCTGGAGGGGGCTTCACTGAAGCTTTCTTT. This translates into CASSSGGGFTEAFF.

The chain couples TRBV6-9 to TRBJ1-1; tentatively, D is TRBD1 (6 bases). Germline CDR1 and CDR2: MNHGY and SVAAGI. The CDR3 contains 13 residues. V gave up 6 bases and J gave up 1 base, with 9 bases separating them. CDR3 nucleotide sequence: TGTGCCAGCAGACAGGGCACGAACACTGAAGCTTTCTTT. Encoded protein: CASRQGTNTEAFF.

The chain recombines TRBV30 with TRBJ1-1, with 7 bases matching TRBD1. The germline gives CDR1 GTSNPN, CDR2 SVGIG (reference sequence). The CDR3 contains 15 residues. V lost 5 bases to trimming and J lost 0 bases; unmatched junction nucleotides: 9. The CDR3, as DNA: TGTGCCTGGGGGGCTCCCCAGGGGGTGAACACTGAAGCTTTCTTT. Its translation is CAWGAPQGVNTEAFF.

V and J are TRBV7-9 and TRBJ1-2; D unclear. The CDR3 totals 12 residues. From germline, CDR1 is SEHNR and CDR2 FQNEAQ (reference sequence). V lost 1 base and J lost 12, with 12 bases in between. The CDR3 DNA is TGTGCCAGCAGCTTAGGGGGATCAAGGGACACCTTC. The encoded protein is CASSLGGSRDTF.

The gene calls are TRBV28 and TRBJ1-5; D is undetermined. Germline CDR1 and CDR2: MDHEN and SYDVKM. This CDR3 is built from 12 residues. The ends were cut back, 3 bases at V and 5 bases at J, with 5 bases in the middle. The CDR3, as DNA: TGTGCCAGCAGTTTCTTGGATCAGCCCCAGCATTTT. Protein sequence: CASSFLDQPQHF.

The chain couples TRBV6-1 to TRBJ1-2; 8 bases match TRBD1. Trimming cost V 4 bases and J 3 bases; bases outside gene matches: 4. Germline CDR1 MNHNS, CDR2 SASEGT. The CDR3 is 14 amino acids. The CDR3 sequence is CASSGRDRYYGYTF. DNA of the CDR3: TGTGCCAGCAGTGGACGGGACAGGTACTATGGCTACACCTTC.

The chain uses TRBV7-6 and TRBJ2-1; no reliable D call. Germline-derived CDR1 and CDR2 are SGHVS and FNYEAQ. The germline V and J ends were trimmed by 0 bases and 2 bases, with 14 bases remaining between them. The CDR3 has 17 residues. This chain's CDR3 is CASSLASRSPTYNEQFF. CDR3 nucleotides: TGTGCCAGCAGCTTAGCGTCCAGATCCCCAACCTACAATGAGCAGTTCTTC. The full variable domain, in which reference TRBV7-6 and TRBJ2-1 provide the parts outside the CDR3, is GAGVSQSPRYKVTKRGQDVALRCDPISGHVSLYWYRQALGQGPEFLTYFNYEAQQDKSGLPNDRFSAERPEGSISTLTIQRTEQRDSAMYRCASSLASRSPTYNEQFFGPGTRLTVL.

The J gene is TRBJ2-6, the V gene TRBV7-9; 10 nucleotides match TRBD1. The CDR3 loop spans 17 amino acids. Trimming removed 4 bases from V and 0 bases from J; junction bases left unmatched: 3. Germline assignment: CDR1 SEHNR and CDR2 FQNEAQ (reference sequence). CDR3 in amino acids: CASSSGQGPSGANVLTF. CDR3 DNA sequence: TGTGCCAGCAGCTCGGGACAGGGGCCCTCTGGGGCCAACGTCCTGACTTTC.

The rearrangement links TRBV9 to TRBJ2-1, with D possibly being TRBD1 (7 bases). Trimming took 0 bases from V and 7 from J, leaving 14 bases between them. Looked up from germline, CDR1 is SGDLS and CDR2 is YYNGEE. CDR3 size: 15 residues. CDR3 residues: CASSVEEGAGNEQFF. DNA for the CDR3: TGTGCCAGCAGCGTAGAGGAGGGGGCGGGGAATGAGCAGTTCTTC.

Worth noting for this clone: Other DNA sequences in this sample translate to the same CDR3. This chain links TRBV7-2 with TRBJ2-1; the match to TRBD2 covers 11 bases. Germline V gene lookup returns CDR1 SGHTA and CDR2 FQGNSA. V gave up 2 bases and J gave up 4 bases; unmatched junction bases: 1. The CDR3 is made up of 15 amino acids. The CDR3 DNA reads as TGTGCCAGCAGCTTACTAGCGGGAGGTTACAATGAGCAGTTCTTC. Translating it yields CASSLLAGGYNEQFF. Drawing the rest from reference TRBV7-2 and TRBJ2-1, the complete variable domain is GAGVSQSPSNKVTEKGKDVELRCDPISGHTALYWYRQSLGQGLEFLIYFQGNSAPDKSGLPSDRFSAERTGGSVSTLTIQRTQQEDSAVYLCASSLLAGGYNEQFFGPGTRLTVL.

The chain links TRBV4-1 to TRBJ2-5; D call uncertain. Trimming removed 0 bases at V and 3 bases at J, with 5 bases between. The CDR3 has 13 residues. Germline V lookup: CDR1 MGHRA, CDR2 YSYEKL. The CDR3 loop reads CASSQDREETQYF. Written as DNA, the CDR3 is TGCGCCAGCAGCCAAGATAGGGAAGAGACCCAGTACTTC.

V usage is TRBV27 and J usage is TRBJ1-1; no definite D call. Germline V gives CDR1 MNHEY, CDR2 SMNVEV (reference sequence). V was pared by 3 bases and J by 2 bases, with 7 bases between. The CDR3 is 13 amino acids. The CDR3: CASSFAGNTEAFF. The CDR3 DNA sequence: TGTGCCAGCAGTTTTGCGGGAAACACTGAAGCTTTCTTT.

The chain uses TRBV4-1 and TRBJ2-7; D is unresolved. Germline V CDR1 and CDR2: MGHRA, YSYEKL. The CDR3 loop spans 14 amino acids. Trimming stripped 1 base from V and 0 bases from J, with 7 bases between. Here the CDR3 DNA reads TGCGCCAGCAGCCAAGGCCCGCTCTCCTACGAGCAGTACGTC. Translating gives CASSQGPLSYEQYV.

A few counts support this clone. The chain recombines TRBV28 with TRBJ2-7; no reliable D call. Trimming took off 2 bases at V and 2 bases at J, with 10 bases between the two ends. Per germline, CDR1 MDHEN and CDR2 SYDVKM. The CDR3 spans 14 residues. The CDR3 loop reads CASSLGVTPYEQYF. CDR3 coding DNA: TGTGCCAGCAGTTTAGGGGTAACCCCCTACGAGCAGTACTTC.

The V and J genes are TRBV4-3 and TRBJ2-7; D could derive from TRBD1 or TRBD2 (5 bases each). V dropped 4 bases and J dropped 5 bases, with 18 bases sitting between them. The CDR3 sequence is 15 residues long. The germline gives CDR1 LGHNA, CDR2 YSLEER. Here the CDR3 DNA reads TGCGCCAGCAGCCGAGTTGGGGGTTCCAGGGACGAGCAGTACTTC. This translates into CASSRVGGSRDEQYF.

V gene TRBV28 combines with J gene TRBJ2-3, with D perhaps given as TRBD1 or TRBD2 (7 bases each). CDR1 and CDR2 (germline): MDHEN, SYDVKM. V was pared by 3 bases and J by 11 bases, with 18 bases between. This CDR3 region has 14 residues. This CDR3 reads CASSFHLSGGVQYF. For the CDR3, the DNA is TGTGCCAGCAGTTTTCACCTCTCAGGGGGGGTGCAGTATTTT.

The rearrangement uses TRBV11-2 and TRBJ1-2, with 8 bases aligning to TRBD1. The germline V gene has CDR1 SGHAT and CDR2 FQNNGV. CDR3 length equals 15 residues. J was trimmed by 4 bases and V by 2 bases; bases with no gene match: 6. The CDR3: CASSLRTGFSYGYTF. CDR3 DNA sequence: TGTGCCAGCAGCTTACGGACAGGGTTTAGCTATGGCTACACCTTC.

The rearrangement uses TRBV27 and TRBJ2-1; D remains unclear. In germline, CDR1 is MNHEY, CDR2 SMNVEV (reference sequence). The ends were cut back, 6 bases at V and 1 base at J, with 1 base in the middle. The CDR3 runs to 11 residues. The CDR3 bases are TGTGCCAGCAGATCCTACAATGAGCAGTTCTTC. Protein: CASRSYNEQFF.

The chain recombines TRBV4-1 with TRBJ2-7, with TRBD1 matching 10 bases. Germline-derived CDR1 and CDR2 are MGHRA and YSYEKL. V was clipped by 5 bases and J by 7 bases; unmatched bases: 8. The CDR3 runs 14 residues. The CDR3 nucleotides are TGCGCCAGCAGCTTTGGGACAGGGGTTGGGGAGCAGTACTTC. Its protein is CASSFGTGVGEQYF.

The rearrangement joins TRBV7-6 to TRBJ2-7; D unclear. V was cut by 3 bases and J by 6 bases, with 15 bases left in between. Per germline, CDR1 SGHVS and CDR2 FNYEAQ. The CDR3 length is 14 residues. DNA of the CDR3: TGTGCCAGCAGCTTGACCTACCAAAACTCCGAGCAGTACTTC. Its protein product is CASSLTYQNSEQYF.